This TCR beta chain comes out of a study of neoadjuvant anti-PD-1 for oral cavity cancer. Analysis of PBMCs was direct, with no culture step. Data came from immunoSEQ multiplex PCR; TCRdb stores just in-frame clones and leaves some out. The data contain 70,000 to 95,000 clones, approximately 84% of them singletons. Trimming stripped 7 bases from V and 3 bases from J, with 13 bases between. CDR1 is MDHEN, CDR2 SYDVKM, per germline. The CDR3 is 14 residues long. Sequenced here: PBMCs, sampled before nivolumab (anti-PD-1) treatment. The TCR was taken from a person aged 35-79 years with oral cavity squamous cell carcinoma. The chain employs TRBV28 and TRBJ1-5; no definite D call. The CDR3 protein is CASTYGRINQPQHF. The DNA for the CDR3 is TGTGCCAGCACCTACGGCAGGATCAATCAGCCCCAGCATTTT.